This is a list of T cell receptor beta chains from one sample in a study of Graves' ophthalmopathy and Graves' hyperthyroidism. In TCRdb, the multiplex PCR reads were re-called with MiXCR into one record per CDR3 protein. The repertoire holds approximately 540,000 distinct CDR3 sequences, with under 45% as singletons. The material sequenced was peripheral blood or thyroid tissue (not recorded which). The receptor set was obtained from an adult man with Graves' hyperthyroidism. Each CDR3 is given without its conserved first and last residue. Fields, in order: clone size, V gene, CDR3 protein. Some rows have no size entry. The others give once, few or many, or a class for an expanded clone.

clone_size: many; v_call: TRBV29-1; cdr3_aa: SAAGPTNQPQH
clone_size: many; v_call: TRBV20-1; cdr3_aa: SAATGYQETQY
clone_size: many; v_call: TRBV13; cdr3_aa: ASSLADVYSPLH
clone_size: many; v_call: TRBV6-5; cdr3_aa: ASSRTSGSVETQY
clone_size: many; v_call: TRBV7-3; cdr3_aa: ASSLTPRVWCYT
clone_size: many; v_call: TRBV12-3/TRBV12-4; cdr3_aa: ASSVQENTEAF
clone_size: many; v_call: TRBV19; cdr3_aa: ASSRDRGHEQY
clone_size: -; v_call: TRBV9; cdr3_aa: ASSPPSGPGELF
clone_size: -; v_call: TRBV12-3/TRBV12-4; cdr3_aa: ASSSGGAGELF
clone_size: -; v_call: TRBV11-2; cdr3_aa: ASSLDPPGVGDPRETQY
clone_size: many; v_call: TRBV6-5; cdr3_aa: ASSPYSLSGTKPQH
clone_size: many; v_call: TRBV5-6; cdr3_aa: ASSFGTGGGYT
clone_size: -; v_call: TRBV14; cdr3_aa: ASSQGSSYNSPLH